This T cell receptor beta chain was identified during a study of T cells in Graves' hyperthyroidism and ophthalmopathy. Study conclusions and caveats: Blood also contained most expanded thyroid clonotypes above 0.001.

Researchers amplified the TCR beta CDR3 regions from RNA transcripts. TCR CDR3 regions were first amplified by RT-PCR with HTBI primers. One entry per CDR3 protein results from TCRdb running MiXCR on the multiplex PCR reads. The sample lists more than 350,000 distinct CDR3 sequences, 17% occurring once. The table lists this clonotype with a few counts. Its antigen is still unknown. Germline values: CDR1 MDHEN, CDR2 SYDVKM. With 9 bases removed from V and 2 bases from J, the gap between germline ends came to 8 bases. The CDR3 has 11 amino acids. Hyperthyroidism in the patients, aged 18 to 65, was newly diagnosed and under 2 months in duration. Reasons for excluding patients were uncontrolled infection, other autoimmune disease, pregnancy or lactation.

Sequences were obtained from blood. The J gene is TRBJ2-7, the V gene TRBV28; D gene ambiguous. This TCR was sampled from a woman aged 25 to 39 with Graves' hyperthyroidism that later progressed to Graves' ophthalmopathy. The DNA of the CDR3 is TGTGCCAGTAATTCCGCCTACGAGCAGTACTTC. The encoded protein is CASNSAYEQYF.